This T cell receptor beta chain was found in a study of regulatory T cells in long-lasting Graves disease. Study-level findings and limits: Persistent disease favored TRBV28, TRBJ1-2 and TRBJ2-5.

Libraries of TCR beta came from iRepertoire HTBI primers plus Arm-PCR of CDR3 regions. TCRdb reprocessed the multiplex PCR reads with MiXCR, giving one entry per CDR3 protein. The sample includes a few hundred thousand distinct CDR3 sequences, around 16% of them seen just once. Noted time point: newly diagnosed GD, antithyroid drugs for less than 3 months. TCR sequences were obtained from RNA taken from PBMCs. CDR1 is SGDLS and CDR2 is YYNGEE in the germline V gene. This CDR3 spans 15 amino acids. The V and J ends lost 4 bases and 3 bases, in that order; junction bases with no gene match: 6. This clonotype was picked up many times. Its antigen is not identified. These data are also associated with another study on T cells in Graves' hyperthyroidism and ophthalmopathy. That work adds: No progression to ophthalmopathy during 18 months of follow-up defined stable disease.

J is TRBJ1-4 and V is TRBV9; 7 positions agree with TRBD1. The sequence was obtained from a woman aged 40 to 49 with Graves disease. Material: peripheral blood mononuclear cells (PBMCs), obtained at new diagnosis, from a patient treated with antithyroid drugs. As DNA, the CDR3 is TGTGCCAGCAGCTTTCGACAGGGAGCTAATGAAAAACTGTTTTTT. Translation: CASSFRQGANEKLFF.